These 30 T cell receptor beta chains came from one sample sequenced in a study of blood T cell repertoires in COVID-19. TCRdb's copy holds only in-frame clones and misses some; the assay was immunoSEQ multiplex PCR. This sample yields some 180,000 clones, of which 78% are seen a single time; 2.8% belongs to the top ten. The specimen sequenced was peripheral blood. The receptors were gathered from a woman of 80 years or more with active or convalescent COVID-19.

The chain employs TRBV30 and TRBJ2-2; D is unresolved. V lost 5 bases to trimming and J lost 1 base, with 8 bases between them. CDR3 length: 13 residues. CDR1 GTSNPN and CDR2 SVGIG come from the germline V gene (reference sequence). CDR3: CAWDGGNTGELFF. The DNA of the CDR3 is TGTGCCTGGGACGGTGGGAACACCGGGGAGCTGTTTTTT.

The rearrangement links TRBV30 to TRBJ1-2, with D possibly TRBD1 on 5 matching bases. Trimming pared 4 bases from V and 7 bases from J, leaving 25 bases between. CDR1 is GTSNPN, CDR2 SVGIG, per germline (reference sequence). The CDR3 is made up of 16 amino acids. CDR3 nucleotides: TGTGCCTGGAATCCGGGACTCACAGTCGATATGGGTGGCTACACCTTC. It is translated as CAWNPGLTVDMGGYTF.

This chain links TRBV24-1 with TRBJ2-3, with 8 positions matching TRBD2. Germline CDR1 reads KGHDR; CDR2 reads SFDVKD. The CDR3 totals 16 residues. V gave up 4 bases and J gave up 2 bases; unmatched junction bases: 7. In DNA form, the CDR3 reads TGTGCCACCAGTGACAACGTAGCGGGGATCACAGATACGCAGTATTTT. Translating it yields CATSDNVAGITDTQYF.

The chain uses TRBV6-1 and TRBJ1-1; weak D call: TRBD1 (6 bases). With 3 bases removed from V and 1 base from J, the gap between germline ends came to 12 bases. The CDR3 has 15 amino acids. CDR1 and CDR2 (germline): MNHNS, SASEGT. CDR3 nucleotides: TGTGCCAGCAGTGACCAGGGGAGGGCGAACACTGAAGCTTTCTTT. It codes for CASSDQGRANTEAFF.

Written as DNA, the CDR3 is TGCGCCAGCAGCCTTAGGACAGGGGGAGGTGGCTACACCTTC. It codes for CASSLRTGGGGYTF. The J gene is TRBJ1-2, the V gene TRBV5-1; 10 nucleotides line up with TRBD1. J was trimmed by 7 bases and V by 4 bases; bases with no gene match: 7. CDR1 SGHRS and CDR2 YFSETQ come from the germline V gene. The CDR3 runs to 14 residues.

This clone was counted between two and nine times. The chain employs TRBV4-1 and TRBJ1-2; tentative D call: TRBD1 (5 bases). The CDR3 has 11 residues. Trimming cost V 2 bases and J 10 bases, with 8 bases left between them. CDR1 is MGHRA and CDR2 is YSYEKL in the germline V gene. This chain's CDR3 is CASSQRGNYTF. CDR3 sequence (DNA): TGCGCCAGCAGCCAAAGGGGAAACTACACCTTC.

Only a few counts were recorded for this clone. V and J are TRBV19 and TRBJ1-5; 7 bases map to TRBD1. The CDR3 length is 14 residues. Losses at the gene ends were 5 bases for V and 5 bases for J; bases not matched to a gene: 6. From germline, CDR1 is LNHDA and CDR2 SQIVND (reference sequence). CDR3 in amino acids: CASSAGTEYQPQHF. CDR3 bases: TGTGCCAGTAGTGCCGGGACAGAGTATCAGCCCCAGCATTTT.

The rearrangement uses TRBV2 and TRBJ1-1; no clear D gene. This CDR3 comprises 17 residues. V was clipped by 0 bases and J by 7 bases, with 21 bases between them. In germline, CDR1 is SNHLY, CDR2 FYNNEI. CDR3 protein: CASSEALPRHRPYEAFF. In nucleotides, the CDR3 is TGTGCCAGCAGTGAAGCGCTTCCTCGGCACAGACCCTATGAAGCTTTCTTT.

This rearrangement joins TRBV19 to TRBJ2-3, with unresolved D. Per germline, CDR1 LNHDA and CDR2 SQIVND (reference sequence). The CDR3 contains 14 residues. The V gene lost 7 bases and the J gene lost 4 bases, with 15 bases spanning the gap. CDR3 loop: CASTPETWSDTQYF. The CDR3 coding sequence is TGTGCCAGTACTCCCGAAACATGGTCAGATACGCAGTATTTT. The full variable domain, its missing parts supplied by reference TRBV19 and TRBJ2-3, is DGGITQSPKYLFRKEGQNVTLSCEQNLNHDAMYWYRQDPGQGLRLIYYSQIVNDFQKGDIAEGYSVSREKKESFPLTVTSAQKNPTAFYLCASTPETWSDTQYFGPGTRLTVL.

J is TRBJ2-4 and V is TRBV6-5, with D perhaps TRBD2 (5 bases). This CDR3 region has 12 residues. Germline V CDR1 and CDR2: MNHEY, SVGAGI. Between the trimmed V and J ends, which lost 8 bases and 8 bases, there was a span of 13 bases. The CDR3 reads CASGIGSDIQYF. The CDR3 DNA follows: TGTGCCAGCGGAATTGGTAGCGACATTCAGTACTTC.

The CDR3 nucleotides are TGCGCCAGCAGCTTGGGACAGGGGAGGTATGACACTGAAGCTTTCTTT. It codes for CASSLGQGRYDTEAFF. This chain joins TRBV5-1 and TRBJ1-1; 8 bases agree with TRBD1. Germline CDR1 SGHRS, CDR2 YFSETQ. The CDR3 runs to 16 residues. V lost 0 bases, J lost 3 bases, and 7 bases stayed unmatched.

CDR3 nucleotide sequence: TGTGCCAGCAGTAACCCCGGGACAGTTAACTATGGCTACACCTTC. It specifies CASSNPGTVNYGYTF. The chain combines TRBV28 with TRBJ1-2; 7 nucleotides line up with TRBD1. CDR1 is MDHEN and CDR2 is SYDVKM in the germline V gene. The CDR3 sequence is 15 residues long. V gave up 5 bases and J gave up 1 base; unmatched junction bases: 7.

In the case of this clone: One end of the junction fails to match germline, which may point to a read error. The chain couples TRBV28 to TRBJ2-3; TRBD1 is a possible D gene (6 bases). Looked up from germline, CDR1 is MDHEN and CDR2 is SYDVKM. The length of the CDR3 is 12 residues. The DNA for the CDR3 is TGTGCCAGCAGAAATCCGACAGGTACGCAGTATTTT. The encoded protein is CASRNPTGTQYF.

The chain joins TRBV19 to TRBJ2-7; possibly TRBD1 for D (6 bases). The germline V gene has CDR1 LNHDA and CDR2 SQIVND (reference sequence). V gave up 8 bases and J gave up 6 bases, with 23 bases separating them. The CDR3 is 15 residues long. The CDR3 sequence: CASWDTGSPLSEQYF. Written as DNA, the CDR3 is TGTGCCAGTTGGGATACAGGGAGCCCTCTTTCCGAGCAGTACTTC.

The CDR3 spells CASSPGTVGFEKLFF. In DNA form, the CDR3 reads TGTGCCAGCAGCCCGGGGACAGTTGGTTTTGAAAAACTGTTTTTT. This rearrangement joins TRBV11-2 to TRBJ1-4, with 7 bases matching TRBD1. After removal of 5 bases from V and 7 bases from J, the junction contained 10 bases not matched to a gene. CDR3 length: 15 residues. Germline CDR1 and CDR2: SGHAT and FQNNGV.

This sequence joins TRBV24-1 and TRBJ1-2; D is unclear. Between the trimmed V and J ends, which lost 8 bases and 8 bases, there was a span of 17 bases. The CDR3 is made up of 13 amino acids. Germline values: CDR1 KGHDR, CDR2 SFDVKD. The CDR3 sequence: CATTDRVLLGYTF. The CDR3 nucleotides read TGTGCCACCACCGACCGGGTCCTCTTGGGCTACACCTTC.

The CDR3, as DNA: TGTGCCACCAGAACAGGGGGCGCGAGGAATCAGCCCCAGCATTTT. This sequence encodes CATRTGGARNQPQHF. The chain is built from TRBV6-5 and TRBJ1-5; 9 nucleotides agree with TRBD1. The ends lost 10 bases at V and 4 bases at J; junction bases unmatched: 11. CDR3 length: 15 residues. The V gene's germline CDR1 is MNHEY and CDR2 SVGAGI.

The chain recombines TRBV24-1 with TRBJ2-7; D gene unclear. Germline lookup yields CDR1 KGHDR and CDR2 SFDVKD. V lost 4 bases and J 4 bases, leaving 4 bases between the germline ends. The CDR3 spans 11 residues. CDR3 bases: TGTGCCACCAGTGACCGGTACGAGCAGTACTTC. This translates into CATSDRYEQYF.

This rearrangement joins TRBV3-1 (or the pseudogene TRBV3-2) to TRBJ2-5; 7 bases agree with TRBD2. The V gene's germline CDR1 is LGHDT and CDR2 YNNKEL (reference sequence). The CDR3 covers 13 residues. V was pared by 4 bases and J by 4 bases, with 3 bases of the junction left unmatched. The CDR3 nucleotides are TGTGCCAGCAGCCTGACGGGGGGAGAGACCCAGTACTTC. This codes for CASSLTGGETQYF.

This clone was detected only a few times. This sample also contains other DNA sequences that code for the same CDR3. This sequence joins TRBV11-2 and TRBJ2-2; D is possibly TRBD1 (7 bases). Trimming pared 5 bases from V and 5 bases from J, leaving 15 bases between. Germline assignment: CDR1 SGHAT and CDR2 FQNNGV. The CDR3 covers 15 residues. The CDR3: CASSPRAGGTGELFF. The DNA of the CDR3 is TGTGCCAGCAGCCCCAGAGCAGGGGGGACCGGGGAGCTGTTTTTT.

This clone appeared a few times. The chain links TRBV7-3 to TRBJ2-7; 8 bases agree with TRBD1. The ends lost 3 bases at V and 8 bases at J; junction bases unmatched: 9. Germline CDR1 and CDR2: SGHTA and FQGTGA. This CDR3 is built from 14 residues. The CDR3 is CASSLLGQGYKQYF. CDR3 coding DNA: TGTGCCAGCAGCTTGTTAGGACAGGGTTACAAGCAGTACTTC.

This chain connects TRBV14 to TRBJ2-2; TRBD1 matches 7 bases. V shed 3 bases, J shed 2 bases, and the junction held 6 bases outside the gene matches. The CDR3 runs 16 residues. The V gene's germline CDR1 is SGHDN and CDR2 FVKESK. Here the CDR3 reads CASSQWQGVNTGELFF. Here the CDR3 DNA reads TGTGCCAGCAGCCAGTGGCAGGGGGTTAACACCGGGGAGCTGTTTTTT.

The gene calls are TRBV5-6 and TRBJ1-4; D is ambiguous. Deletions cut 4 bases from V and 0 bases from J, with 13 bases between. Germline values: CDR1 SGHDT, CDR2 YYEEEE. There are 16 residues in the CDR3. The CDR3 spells CASSVAPTATNEKLFF. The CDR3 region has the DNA TGTGCCAGCAGCGTAGCCCCGACTGCAACTAATGAAAAACTGTTTTTT.

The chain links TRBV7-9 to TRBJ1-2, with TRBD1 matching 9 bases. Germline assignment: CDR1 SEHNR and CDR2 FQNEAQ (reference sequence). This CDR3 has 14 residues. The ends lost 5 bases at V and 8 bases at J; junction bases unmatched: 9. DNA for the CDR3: TGTGCCAGCAGCCCGGGACAGGGCAGGAGAGGCTACACCTTC. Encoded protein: CASSPGQGRRGYTF.

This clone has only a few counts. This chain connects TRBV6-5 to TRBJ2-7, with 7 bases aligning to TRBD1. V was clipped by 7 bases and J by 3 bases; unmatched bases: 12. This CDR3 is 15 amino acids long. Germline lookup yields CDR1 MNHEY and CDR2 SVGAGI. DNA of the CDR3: TGTGCCAGCACCCCCCCGACAGGGAGCAACTACGAGCAGTACTTC. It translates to CASTPPTGSNYEQYF.

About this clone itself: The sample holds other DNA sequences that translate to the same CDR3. For the CDR3, the DNA is TGTGCCAGCAGCGTTGCGACAGGGGGCACAGATACGCAGTATTTT. This gives the protein CASSVATGGTDTQYF. This sequence joins TRBV9 and TRBJ2-3; 8 nucleotides agree with TRBD1. The V gene's germline CDR1 is SGDLS and CDR2 YYNGEE. The V segment lost 2 bases and the J segment 1 base; nucleotides outside the gene matches: 3. This CDR3 contains 15 residues. Supplemented by reference TRBV9 and TRBJ2-3, the full variable domain reads DSGVTQTPKHLITATGQRVTLRCSPRSGDLSVYWYQQSLDQGLQFLIQYYNGEERAKGNILERFSAQQFPDLHSELNLSSLELGDSALYFCASSVATGGTDTQYFGPGTRLTVL.

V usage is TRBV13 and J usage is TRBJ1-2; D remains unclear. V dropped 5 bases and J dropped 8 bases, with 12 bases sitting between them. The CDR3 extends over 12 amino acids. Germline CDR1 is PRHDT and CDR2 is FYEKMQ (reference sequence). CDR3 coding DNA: TGTGCCAGCAGCCTAACCCCCACGGGCTACACCTTC. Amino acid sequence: CASSLTPTGYTF.

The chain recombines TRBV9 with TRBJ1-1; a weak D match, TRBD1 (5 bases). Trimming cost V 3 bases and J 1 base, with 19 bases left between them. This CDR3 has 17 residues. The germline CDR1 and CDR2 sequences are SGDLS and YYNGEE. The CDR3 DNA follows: TGTGCCAGCAGCGCTAGGGGATCTGTCCTCCCGAACACTGAAGCTTTCTTT. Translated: CASSARGSVLPNTEAFF.

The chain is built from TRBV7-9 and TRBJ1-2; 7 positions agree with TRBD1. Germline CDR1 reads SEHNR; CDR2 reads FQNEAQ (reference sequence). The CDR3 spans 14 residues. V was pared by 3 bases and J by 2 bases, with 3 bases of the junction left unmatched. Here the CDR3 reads CASSFLTGNYGYTF. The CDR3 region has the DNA TGTGCCAGCAGCTTTCTGACAGGGAACTATGGCTACACCTTC.

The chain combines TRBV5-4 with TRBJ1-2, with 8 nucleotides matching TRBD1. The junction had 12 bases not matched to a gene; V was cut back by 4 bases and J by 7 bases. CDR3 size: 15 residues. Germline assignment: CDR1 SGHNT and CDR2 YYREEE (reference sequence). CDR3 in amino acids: CASSPGGQGPGGYTF. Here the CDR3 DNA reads TGTGCCAGCAGCCCAGGGGGCCAGGGTCCGGGTGGCTACACCTTC. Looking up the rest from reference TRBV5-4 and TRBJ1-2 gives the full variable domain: ETGVTQSPTHLIKTRGQQVTLRCSSQSGHNTVSWYQQALGQGPQFIFQYYREEENGRGNFPPRFSGLQFPNYSSELNVNALELDDSALYLCASSPGGQGPGGYTFGSGTRLTVV.